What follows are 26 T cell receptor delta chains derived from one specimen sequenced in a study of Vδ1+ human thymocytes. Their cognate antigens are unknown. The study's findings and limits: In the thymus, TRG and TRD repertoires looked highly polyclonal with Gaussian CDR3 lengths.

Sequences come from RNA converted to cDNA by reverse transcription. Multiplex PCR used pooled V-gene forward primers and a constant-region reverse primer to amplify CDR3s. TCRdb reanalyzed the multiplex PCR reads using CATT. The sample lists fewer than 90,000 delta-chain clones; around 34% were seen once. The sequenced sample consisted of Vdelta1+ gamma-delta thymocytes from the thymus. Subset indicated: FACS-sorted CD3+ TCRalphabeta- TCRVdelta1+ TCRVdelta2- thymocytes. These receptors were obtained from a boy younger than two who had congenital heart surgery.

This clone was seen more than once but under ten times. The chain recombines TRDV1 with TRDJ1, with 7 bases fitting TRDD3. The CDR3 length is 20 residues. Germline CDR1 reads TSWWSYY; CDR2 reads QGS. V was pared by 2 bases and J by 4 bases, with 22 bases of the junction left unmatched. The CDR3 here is CALGEEFFYPYPGGSDKLIF. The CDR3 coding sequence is TGTGCTCTTGGGGAAGAGTTTTTCTACCCCTACCCTGGGGGTAGCGATAAACTCATCTTT.

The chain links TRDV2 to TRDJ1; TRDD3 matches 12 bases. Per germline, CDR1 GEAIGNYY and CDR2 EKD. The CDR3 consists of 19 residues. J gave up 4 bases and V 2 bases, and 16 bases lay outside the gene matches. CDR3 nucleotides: TGTGCCTGTGACATACCCCCTGGACTGGGGGATACCGTGGGCGATAAACTCATCTTT. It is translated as CACDIPPGLGDTVGDKLIF.

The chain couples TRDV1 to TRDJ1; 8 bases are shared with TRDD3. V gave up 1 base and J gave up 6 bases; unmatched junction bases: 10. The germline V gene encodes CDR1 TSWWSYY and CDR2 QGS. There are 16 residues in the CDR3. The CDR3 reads CALGEPRSTGGYKLIF. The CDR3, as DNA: TGTGCTCTTGGGGAACCCCGGAGTACTGGGGGGTATAAACTCATCTTT.

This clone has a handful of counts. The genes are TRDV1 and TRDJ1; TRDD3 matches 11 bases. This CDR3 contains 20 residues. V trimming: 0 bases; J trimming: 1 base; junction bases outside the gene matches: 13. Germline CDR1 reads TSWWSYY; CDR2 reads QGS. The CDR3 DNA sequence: TGTGCTCTTGGGGAACTAGAGAACCCCTACTGGGGGATAATCACCGATAAACTCATCTTT. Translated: CALGELENPYWGIITDKLIF.

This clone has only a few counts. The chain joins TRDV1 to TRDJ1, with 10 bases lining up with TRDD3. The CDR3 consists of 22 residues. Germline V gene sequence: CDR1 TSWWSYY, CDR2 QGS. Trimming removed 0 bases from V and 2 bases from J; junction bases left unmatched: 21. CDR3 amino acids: CALGELGYYSLLLGDLTDKLIF. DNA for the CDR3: TGTGCTCTTGGGGAACTAGGCTACTACTCTTTATTACTGGGGGATCTGACCGATAAACTCATCTTT.

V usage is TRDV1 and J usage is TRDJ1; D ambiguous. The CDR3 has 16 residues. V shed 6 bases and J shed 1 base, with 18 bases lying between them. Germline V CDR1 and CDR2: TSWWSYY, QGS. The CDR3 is CALGKRAILLTDKLIF. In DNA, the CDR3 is TGTGCTCTTGGTAAGCGGGCTATCCTCCTCACCGATAAACTCATCTTT.

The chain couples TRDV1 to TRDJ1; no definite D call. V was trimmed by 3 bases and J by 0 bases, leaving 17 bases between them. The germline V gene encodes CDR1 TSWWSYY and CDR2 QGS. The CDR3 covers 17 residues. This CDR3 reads CALGDLSPRPYTDKLIF. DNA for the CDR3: TGTGCTCTTGGGGATCTCTCCCCACGGCCGTACACCGATAAACTCATCTTT.

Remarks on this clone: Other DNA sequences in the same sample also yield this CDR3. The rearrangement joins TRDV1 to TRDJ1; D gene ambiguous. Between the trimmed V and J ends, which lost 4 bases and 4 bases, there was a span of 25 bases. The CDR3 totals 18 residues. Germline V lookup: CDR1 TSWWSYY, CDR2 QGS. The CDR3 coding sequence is TGTGCTCTTGGGGCGTTTTACGTGCCCTGGCGAGGAGGCGATAAACTCATCTTT. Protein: CALGAFYVPWRGGDKLIF.

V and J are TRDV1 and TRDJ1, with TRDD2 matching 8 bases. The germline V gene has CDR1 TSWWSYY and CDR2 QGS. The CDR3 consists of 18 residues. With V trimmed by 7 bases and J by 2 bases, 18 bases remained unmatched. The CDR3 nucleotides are TGTGCTCTTGTACCTTCCTATTCCATTTGGGGGCGAACCGATAAACTCATCTTT. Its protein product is CALVPSYSIWGRTDKLIF.

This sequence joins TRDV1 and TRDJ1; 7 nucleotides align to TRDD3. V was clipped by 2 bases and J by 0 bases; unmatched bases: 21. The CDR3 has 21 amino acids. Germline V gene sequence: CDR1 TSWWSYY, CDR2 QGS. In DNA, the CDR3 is TGTGCTCTTGGGGAAATGACTCCCGGGATACCGGTTTTCCCATACACCGATAAACTCATCTTT. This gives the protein CALGEMTPGIPVFPYTDKLIF.

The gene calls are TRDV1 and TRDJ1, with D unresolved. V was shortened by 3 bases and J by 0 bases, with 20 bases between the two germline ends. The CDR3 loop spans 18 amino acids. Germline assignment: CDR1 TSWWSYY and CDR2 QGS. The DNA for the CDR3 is TGTGCTCTTGGGGATTTTTTTGTCGTCCCATTTTACACCGATAAACTCATCTTT. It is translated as CALGDFFVVPFYTDKLIF.

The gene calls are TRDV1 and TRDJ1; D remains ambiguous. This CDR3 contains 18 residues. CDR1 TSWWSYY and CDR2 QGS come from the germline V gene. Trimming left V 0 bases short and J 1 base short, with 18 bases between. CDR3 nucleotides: TGTGCTCTTGGGGAACTAGGGTTCCCACACCAGGGCACCGATAAACTCATCTTT. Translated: CALGELGFPHQGTDKLIF.

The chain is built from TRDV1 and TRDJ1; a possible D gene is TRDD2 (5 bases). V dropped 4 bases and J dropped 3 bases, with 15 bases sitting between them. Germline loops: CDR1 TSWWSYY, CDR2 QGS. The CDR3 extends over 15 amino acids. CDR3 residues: CALGGPFSSADKLIF. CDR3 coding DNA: TGTGCTCTTGGGGGCCCCTTTTCCTCTGCCGATAAACTCATCTTT.

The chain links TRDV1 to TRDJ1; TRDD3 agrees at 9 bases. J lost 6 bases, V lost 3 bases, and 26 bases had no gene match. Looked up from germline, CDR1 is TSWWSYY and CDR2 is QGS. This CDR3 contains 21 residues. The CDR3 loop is CALGEPQFLPQGDTRENKLIF. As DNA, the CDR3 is TGTGCTCTTGGGGAGCCTCAATTCCTTCCTCAAGGGGATACGCGTGAAAATAAACTCATCTTT.

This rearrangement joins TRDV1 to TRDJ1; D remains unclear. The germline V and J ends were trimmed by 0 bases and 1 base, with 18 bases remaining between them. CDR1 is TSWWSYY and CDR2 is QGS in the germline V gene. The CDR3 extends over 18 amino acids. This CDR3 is CALGELLHGADSTDKLIF. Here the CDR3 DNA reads TGTGCTCTTGGGGAACTACTTCACGGGGCCGACTCCACCGATAAACTCATCTTT.

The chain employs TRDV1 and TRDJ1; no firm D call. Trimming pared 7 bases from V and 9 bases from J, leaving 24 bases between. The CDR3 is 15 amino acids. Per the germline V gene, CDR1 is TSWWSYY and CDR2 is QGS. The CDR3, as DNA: TGTGCTCTTGCTCTTATACCCCTGAAACGTCTGCAACTCATCTTT. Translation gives CALALIPLKRLQLIF.

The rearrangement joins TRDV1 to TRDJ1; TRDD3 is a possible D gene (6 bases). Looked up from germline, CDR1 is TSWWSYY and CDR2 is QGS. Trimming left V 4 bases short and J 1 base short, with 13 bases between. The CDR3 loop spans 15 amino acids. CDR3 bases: TGTGCTCTTGGGGGCCCTGGGGATCTCACCGATAAACTCATCTTT. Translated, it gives CALGGPGDLTDKLIF.

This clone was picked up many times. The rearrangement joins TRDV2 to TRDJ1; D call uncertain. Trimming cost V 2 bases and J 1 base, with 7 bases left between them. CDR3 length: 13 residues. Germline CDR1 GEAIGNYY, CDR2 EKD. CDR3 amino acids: CACDNPCTDKLIF. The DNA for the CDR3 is TGTGCCTGTGACAACCCCTGCACCGATAAACTCATCTTT.

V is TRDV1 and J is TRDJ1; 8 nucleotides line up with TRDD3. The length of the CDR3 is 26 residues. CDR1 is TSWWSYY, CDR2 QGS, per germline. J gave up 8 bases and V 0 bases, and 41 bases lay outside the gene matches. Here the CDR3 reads CALGELAGIRRFEIGSRGGAPAKLIF. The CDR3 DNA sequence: TGTGCTCTTGGGGAACTTGCTGGGATACGCAGGTTTGAGATCGGGTCGCGTGGAGGGGCCCCGGCGAAACTCATCTTT.

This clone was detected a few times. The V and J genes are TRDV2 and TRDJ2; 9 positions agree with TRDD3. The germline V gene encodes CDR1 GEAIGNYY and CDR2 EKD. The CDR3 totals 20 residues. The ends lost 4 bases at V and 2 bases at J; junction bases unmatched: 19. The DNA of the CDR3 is TGTGCCTGTGAACAGTCCAAGGGGGATACATTATGGTCGTTGACAGCACAACTCTTCTTT. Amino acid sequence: CACEQSKGDTLWSLTAQLFF.

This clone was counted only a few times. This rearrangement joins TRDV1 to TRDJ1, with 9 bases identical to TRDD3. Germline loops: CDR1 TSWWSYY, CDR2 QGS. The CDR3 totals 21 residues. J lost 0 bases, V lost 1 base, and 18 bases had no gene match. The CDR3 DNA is TGTGCTCTTGGGGAACCCCCGTTAGCCCGGGGATACGCCCAGTACACCGATAAACTCATCTTT. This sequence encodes CALGEPPLARGYAQYTDKLIF.

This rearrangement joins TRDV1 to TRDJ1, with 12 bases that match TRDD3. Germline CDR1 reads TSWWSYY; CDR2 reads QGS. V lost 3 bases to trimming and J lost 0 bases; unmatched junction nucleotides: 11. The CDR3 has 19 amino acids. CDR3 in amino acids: CALGELFGTGGYYTDKLIF. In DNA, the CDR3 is TGTGCTCTTGGGGAGTTATTCGGTACTGGGGGATACTACACCGATAAACTCATCTTT.

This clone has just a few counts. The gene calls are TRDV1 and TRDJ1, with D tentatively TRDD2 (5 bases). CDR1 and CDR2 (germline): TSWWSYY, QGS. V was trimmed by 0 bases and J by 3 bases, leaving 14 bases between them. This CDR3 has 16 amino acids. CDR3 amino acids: CALGELGPYQPDKLIF. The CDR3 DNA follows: TGTGCTCTTGGGGAACTAGGTCCCTACCAGCCCGATAAACTCATCTTT.

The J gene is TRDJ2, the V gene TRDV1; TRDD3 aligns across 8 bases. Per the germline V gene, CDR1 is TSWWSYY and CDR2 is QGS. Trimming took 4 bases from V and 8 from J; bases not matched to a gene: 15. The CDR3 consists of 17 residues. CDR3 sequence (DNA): TGTGCTCTTGGGGTCCTCGCGAATCTACTGGGGGCGGCACAACTCTTCTTT. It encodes CALGVLANLLGAAQLFF.

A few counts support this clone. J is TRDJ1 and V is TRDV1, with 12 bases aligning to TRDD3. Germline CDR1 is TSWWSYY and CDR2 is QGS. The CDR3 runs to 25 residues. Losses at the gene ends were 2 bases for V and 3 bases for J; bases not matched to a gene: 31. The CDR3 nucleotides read TGTGCTCTTGGGGAATCCGTCTTCCTACCTAAACCGTACTGGGGGATACAAGGTCAGTCCGATAAACTCATCTTT. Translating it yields CALGESVFLPKPYWGIQGQSDKLIF.

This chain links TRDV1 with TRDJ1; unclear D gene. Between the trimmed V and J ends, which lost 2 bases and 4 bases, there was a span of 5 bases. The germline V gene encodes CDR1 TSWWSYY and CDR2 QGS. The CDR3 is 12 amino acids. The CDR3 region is CALGERSDKLIF. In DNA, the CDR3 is TGTGCTCTTGGGGAAAGAAGCGATAAACTCATCTTT.